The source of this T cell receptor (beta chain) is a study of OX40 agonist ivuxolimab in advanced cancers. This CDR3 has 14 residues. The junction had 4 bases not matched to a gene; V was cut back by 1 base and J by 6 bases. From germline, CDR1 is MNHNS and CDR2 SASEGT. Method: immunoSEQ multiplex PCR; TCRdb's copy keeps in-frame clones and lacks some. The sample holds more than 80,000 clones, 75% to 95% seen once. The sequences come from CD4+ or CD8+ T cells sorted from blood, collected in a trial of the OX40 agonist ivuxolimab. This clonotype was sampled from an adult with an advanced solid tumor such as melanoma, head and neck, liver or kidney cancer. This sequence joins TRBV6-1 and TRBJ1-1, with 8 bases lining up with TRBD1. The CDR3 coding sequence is TGTGCCAGCAGTGAAGTTTACAGGGGGTCTGAAGCTTTCTTT. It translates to CASSEVYRGSEAFF.